This T cell receptor (beta chain) was sequenced for a study of circulating and synovial CD4+ cells in juvenile arthritis. Profiled with immunoSEQ multiplex PCR; TCRdb holds only in-frame clones, not every one. Of approximately 36,000 clones listed, around 95% were seen once; the top ten hold 0.55% to 0.75%. The CDR3 covers 13 residues. Looked up from germline, CDR1 is MNHNS and CDR2 is SASEGT. J was trimmed by 8 bases and V by 4 bases; bases with no gene match: 5. V usage is TRBV6-1 and J usage is TRBJ2-4; the match to TRBD2 covers 7 bases. Sequencing used CD4+ T cells from blood. The TCR originated in a human donor with juvenile idiopathic arthritis. CDR3 in amino acids: CASSVGRGDIQYF. As DNA, the CDR3 is TGTGCCAGCAGTGTGGGACGGGGGGACATTCAGTACTTC.